This T cell receptor (beta chain) was sequenced for a study of blood T cells in healthy people across ages. Sample-barcoded 5' priming and a J-beta primer mix drove a second PCR of about 7 to 12 cycles. TCRdb re-called the 5' RACE reads through MiXCR, storing one row per CDR3 protein. Of roughly 1,100,000 distinct CDR3 sequences in the sample, about 23% were seen once. The study's findings and limits: Older age went with lower TCR beta diversity per million T cells, in a roughly linear way. Naive CD4+ cell counts and diversity both ran higher in long-lived than in aged donors.

This clonotype turned up a few times. Its antigen is unknown. This CDR3 spans 16 amino acids. With V trimmed by 4 bases and J by 0 bases, 7 bases remained unmatched. In germline, CDR1 is DFQATT, CDR2 SNEGSKA (reference sequence). These records were also assigned to another study, of T cells of mothers and their children. This second report adds: Sample barcodes and 2-4 random nucleotides were added by the M1S primer of the second PCR. Related mother and child pairs showed slightly greater overlap (not significant) than unrelated pairs did.

The rearrangement joins TRBV20-1 to TRBJ2-5, with 11 bases fitting TRBD1. This clonotype was obtained from a girl aged 2-10 years in good health. Sequenced sample: blood. As DNA, the CDR3 is TGCAGTGCTAAATCTCCGGGACAGGGGGACCAAGAGACCCAGTACTTC. It encodes CSAKSPGQGDQETQYF.